This T cell receptor (beta chain) appears in the sequencing data of a study of cytomegalovirus exposure and HLA in healthy donors (TCRdb year 2017). For context, the study as a whole: An earlier analysis of 550 to 700 of the donors reported about 250 Gb of sequence data and 117 million unique TCR beta sequences from about 180 million T cells. Around 320 gigabases of sequencing data and tens of millions of unique TCR sequences were included in an early release covering around 650 HLA-typed donors. Of the approximately 370 genotyped donors, 81% were placed in the genetic ancestry cluster associated with self-reported Caucasian donors. The aim of the study was to test whether cataloging public T cell receptors could identify signatures of past pathogen exposure. The T cell repertoires of 670 or so subjects were profiled by immunosequencing and related to cytomegalovirus serostatus. Besides the first cohort of roughly 660 subjects, a separate validation cohort made up of over 100 different subjects was used. The study combined high-throughput TCR immunosequencing, statistical association of individual TCRs with disease status, and machine learning to predict cytomegalovirus infection status. To study patterns of TCR occurrence, a later analysis re-analyzed previously published TCR beta repertoires from around 670 donors and added high-resolution HLA genotyping. The later analysis used no new phenotypic data to find candidate immune exposures, relying instead on TCR beta sequences and their occurrence across donors. In an earlier analysis of more than 550 of the donors, high-throughput TCR beta sequencing was used to judge whether each TCR beta V gene segment behaved as functional or pseudogenic. Donor age, sex, ethnicity and CMV serostatus were compiled alongside the repertoire data. A later genetic analysis took genome-wide SNP genotypes for about three fifths of the 666 donors and used that subset as a discovery cohort. All discovery cohort repertoires had been generated on a single sequencing platform. Both class I and class II loci were covered by HLA typing, at four-digit resolution. Typing coverage varied by locus: roughly 620-640 donors for A, B, C, DRB1 and DQB1; some 520 for DQA1; over 600 for DPA1; roughly 450 for DPB1. About five DR-DQ haplotypes were handled as single units for association and clustering, since linkage in the cohort was strong. Among about 410 genotyped donors of the cohort, an average of around 240,000 unique TCR beta nucleotide sequences was sequenced per donor, of which about 19% were non-productive.

A remark on this clone: Its binding antigen is unknown. Base-call qualities are not available, and no considerably larger clone is one nucleotide away.

The cohort comprised fewer than 750 healthy bone marrow donors. Cohort members were all nominally healthy when sampled, although unrecorded immune exposures were likely present. The donor tested CMV seronegative and was one of the 352 seronegative cohort members. Each donor provided a peripheral blood sample, and peripheral blood mononuclear cells were used for TCR beta sequencing. Genomic DNA extraction from the blood cell samples was performed with the Qiagen DNeasy Blood Extraction Kit. Libraries were made using the immunoSEQ multiplex PCR assay. The multiplex PCR relied on a mix of 60 forward primers for TCR Vbeta segments and 13 reverse primers for TCR Jbeta segments. The CDR3 region of rearranged TCR beta genes was amplified from genomic DNA by a multiplex PCR assay. The amplified TCR beta libraries were sequenced on the Illumina HiSeq System as 87-base-pair reads. For the original study's pipeline: Across the 700 or so repertoires, a later analysis counted 60 million to 90 million unique TCR beta chains, 9.5 million to 12 million of which were shared by at least two donors. Raw reads were error-corrected and collapsed into unique sequences with a nearest-neighbor algorithm that merged closely related sequences to remove PCR and sequencing errors. Alignment of CDR3 sequences to IMGT reference sequences was used to assign V, D and J gene segments. For a sequence to be retained, a match of at least six nucleotides to both a V gene segment and a J gene segment was required. A rearrangement counted as productive if the CDR3 had no stop codons and remained in frame with V and J, and every other rearrangement counted as non-productive. CDR3 was defined by IMGT convention, running from the second conserved V-encoded cysteine to the conserved J-encoded phenylalanine. The earlier analysis of 550 to 650 of the donors excluded any sequence lacking an unambiguous match to a single V gene segment. In an earlier analysis of 587 of the donors, a V segment was called functional when productive rearrangements were above 56.7%, and segregating when the standard deviation between donors exceeded 5%. A statistical classification framework was developed to diagnose cytomegalovirus status using the catalog of TCR beta chain sequences. A later analysis assigned V and J genes by comparing TCR nucleotide sequences with IMGT/GENE-DB human TR gene sequences. The TCRdist pipeline was used in a later analysis to assign CDR3 sequences and most-parsimonious VDJ recombination scenarios. In a later analysis, each TCR beta chain was defined by its CDR3 amino acid sequence together with its V-gene family, and reads without a unique V-gene family were excluded. As a way to deal with suspected cross-contamination and a sequencing artifact, a later analysis dropped approximately 570 nucleotide sequences that were highly shared and had low generation probability. A later analysis calculated a clonal expansion index for each public chain from normalized within-repertoire ranks of inferred template counts. A later analysis computed generation probabilities with a VDJ recombination model fitted to out-of-frame rearrangements, and checked the results against IGoR. In a later analysis, hypergeometric tests were used to score TCR-TCR, TCR-HLA and TCR-CMV co-occurrence, with a repertoire-size bias correction applied to TCR pairs. A later analysis estimated false discovery rates by permuting HLA or CMV assignments 20 times. In a later analysis, co-occurring TCRs were grouped using DBSCAN, with TCRdist sequence similarity added in when clustering inside HLA-allele-positive subsets. Repertoires with fewer than 30,000 or more than 120,000 public chains, plus five repertoires with anomalous nucleotide sharing, were excluded from co-occurrence clustering. TCRdb stores this immuneACCESS table with in-frame sequences only. Part of the clones is absent; in the studies checked, under half of the shortfall reflects unresolved V genes, and no reason is known for the rest. V and J calls and clone size are copied from that table; D and trimming were computed from the DNA. The sample contains under 110,000 clones, approximately 79% of them found a single time. The ten largest make up 3.6% of the sample.

According to the germline V gene (reference sequence), CDR1 reads SGHNT and CDR2 reads YYREEE. The CDR3 spans 16 residues, from the cysteine through the phenylalanine. Only the CDR3 region is kept as DNA, spanning 48 bases read in frame from base 1. Trimming takes 4 bases from V and 0 bases from J, and the germline ends sit 17 bases apart. General study outcomes and caveats: Compared with the 666-donor mean, donors in an Asian-associated ancestry cluster had fewer N-insertions in productive TCRs, according to a later genetic analysis. When HLA alleles, especially DR and DQ, strongly co-occurred, attributing TCR associations to individual alleles was difficult. Some IMGT-functional V segments, including TRBV6-2 and TRBV6-3, could not be distinguished by the 87-base-pair reads and were therefore excluded. A further reported finding was that TCR beta sequences accurately predicted the HLA-A and HLA-B alleles for most subjects in the first cohort. For the cohort, immune exposure information was limited to CMV serostatus. While some public TCRs were present in many individuals, most TCR sequences turned up only very rarely across donors. Because HLA typing was missing for some donors at each locus, association tests included only the typed subset. According to a later analysis, most CMV-associated TCR beta chains appeared to be HLA-restricted, and the HLA associations seemed to be driven largely by CMV exposure. A later analysis associated about 17,000 TCR beta sequences with specific HLA alleles at a false discovery rate of 0.05. A later analysis found that HLA-associated TCR beta chains were more clonally expanded and had lower generation probabilities than equally common non-associated chains. An association between a missense DCLRE1C variant and V-gene and J-gene trimming of TCR beta chains was found in a later genetic analysis and replicated in an independent cohort. Because counts were too low, approximately 18 rarely observed V segments, including chromosome 9 orphons, were excluded from the earlier analysis of roughly 580 of the donors. Broadly in line with IMGT annotations, most TCR beta V segments showed up in productive rearrangements about 90% or about 30% of the time in an earlier analysis of 450 to 750 of the donors. According to a later analysis, TCR association rates differed among HLA loci, with DRB1 alleles showing the most associated TCRs and HLA-C alleles showing the fewest. In the study, approximately 160 TCR beta chains were listed as associated with cytomegalovirus. Several of the top co-occurrence clusters appeared to be linked to parvovirus B19, influenza, CMV and Epstein-Barr virus, according to a later analysis. A few of the identified cytomegalovirus-associated TCR beta chains were confirmed in vitro to be specific for cytomegalovirus antigens. It was suggested by the authors that the approach could potentially be generalized to other disease states and immunological phenotypes. In both the original and validation cohorts, the classifier was reported to diagnose cytomegalovirus status with high specificity and sensitivity. The presence/absence analyses assumed that sequencing depth was roughly uniform across donors, and that assumption may not be true. A cluster of highly shared sequence variants was judged likely to be a technical artifact of the sequencing pipeline. Linkage disequilibrium might explain the correlated functional status among segregating V segments, but an unknown experimental factor could not be ruled out. The cohort was sequenced for TCR beta chains only, and without alpha or paired-chain data the features that could be detected were limited.

The specimen sequenced was PBMCs. This TCR derives from a man aged 55-75 years in good health and CMV-seronegative. The sequence is built from TRBV5-4 and TRBJ2-7; possibly the D gene is TRBD1, per 6 matching bases. At the DNA level, the sequence is TGTGCCAGCAGCCCCGCAGGGGCCCTACCCTCCTACGAGCAGTACTTC. Its amino acids are CASSPAGALPSYEQYF.